The next 23 T cell receptor beta chains were all read from a single sample in a study of spatial heterogeneity in lung cancer. The time point here: sample taken at primary tumor resection. Frozen PBMC, nontumor lung or tumor provided whole RNA, which was sequenced unsorted. TCRdb passed the 5' RACE reads through MiXCR, listing each CDR3 protein once. The table lists tens of thousands of distinct CDR3 sequences, around 7% of them singletons. The sample in question was PBMCs, obtained at surgery. These receptors all come from a male donor with early-stage non-small cell lung cancer.

Ten or more counts support this clonotype. The chain uses TRBV5-8 and TRBJ1-4; D may be TRBD1 (5 bases). Germline V gives CDR1 SGHTS, CDR2 YDEGEE. V was clipped by 0 bases and J by 7 bases, with 16 bases between them. The length of the CDR3 is 16 residues. CDR3 in DNA: TGTGCCAGCAGCTTGGAAGGTCAGGGTCAGTCTGAAAAACTGTTTTTT. Its translation: CASSLEGQGQSEKLFF.

This clonotype was counted many times. The chain links TRBV3-1 to TRBJ1-1; D gene uncertain. This CDR3 is 14 amino acids long. Germline V gives CDR1 LGHDT, CDR2 YNNKEL (reference sequence). Between the trimmed V and J ends, which lost 1 base and 4 bases, there was a span of 10 bases. The CDR3 region has the DNA TGTGCCAGCAGCCAAGTTTCAGGAATCACTGAAGCTTTCTTT. Amino acid sequence: CASSQVSGITEAFF.

The rearrangement links TRBV5-1 to TRBJ2-5, with 10 bases that match TRBD2. The CDR3 extends over 17 amino acids. Germline CDR1 and CDR2: SGHRS and YFSETQ. Trimming at V came to 3 bases and at J to 3 bases, leaving 11 bases not matched to a gene. The CDR3 sequence: CASSSLGAGGPEETQYF. The CDR3 coding sequence is TGCGCCAGCAGCTCCCTAGGAGCGGGGGGGCCGGAAGAGACCCAGTACTTC. The full variable domain, completed using reference TRBV5-1 and TRBJ2-5, is KAGVTQTPRYLIKTRGQQVTLSCSPISGHRSVSWYQQTPGQGLQFLFEYFSETQRNKGNFPGRFSGRQFSNSRSEMNVSTLELGDSALYLCASSSLGAGGPEETQYFGPGTRLLVL.

This clonotype was seen a handful of times. V gene TRBV10-3 combines with J gene TRBJ2-5; the match to TRBD1 covers 7 bases. V trimming: 6 bases; J trimming: 0 bases; junction bases outside the gene matches: 13. The CDR3 totals 17 residues. The germline gives CDR1 ENHRY, CDR2 SYGVKD. The CDR3 DNA follows: TGTGCCATCAGCGGCATCTTACAGGGGACCCACCAAGAGACCCAGTACTTC. Its translation: CAISGILQGTHQETQYF.

This clonotype was seen many times. The chain carries TRBV6-2 or TRBV6-3 and TRBJ2-2; D gene unclear. This CDR3 comprises 12 residues. Germline loops: CDR1 MNHEY, CDR2 SVGEGT. V was trimmed by 6 bases and J by 7 bases, leaving 9 bases between them. This CDR3 is CASSLERGELFF. CDR3 sequence (DNA): TGTGCCAGCAGCCTCGAACGCGGGGAGCTGTTTTTT.

The gene calls are TRBV19 and TRBJ2-7, with 7 bases lining up with TRBD1. Looked up from germline, CDR1 is LNHDA and CDR2 is SQIVND (reference sequence). The CDR3 sequence is 14 residues long. V was clipped by 4 bases and J by 2 bases; unmatched bases: 5. The CDR3, as DNA: TGTGCCAGTAGTACTATACAGGGGACCTACGAGCAGTACTTC. This translates into CASSTIQGTYEQYF. Supplemented by reference TRBV19 and TRBJ2-7, the full variable domain reads DGGITQSPKYLFRKEGQNVTLSCEQNLNHDAMYWYRQDPGQGLRLIYYSQIVNDFQKGDIAEGYSVSREKKESFPLTVTSAQKNPTAFYLCASSTIQGTYEQYFGPGTRLTVT.

The sample holds many counts of this clonotype. V is TRBV6-1 and J is TRBJ2-2; no definite D call. CDR1 and CDR2 from the germline V gene are MNHNS and SASEGT. V was cut by 6 bases and J by 6 bases, with 14 bases left in between. The CDR3 is 14 amino acids. The CDR3 protein is CASRWAVGAGELFF. In nucleotides, the CDR3 is TGTGCCAGCAGGTGGGCAGTCGGCGCCGGGGAGCTGTTTTTT.

This clonotype was seen repeatedly, ten times or more. This chain links TRBV6-5 with TRBJ1-2; D remains ambiguous. V shed 6 bases and J shed 6 bases, with 14 bases lying between them. In germline, CDR1 is MNHEY, CDR2 SVGAGI. The CDR3 contains 13 residues. The CDR3 region has the DNA TGTGCCAGCAGGCCCCCATGGGATGATGGCTACACCTTC. Translation: CASRPPWDDGYTF.

This clonotype was observed many times. The gene calls are TRBV11-2 and TRBJ2-1; D ambiguous. The germline gives CDR1 SGHAT, CDR2 FQNNGV. The CDR3 has 13 residues. Deletions cut 2 bases from V and 5 bases from J, with 7 bases between. The CDR3 loop reads CASSLRWHNEQFF. The DNA for the CDR3 is TGTGCCAGCAGCTTAAGGTGGCACAATGAGCAGTTCTTC. Looking up the rest from reference TRBV11-2 and TRBJ2-1 gives the full variable domain: EAGVAQSPRYKIIEKRQSVAFWCNPISGHATLYWYQQILGQGPKLLIQFQNNGVVDDSQLPKDRFSAERLKGVDSTLKIQPAKLEDSAVYLCASSLRWHNEQFFGPGTRLTVL.

Note on this clonotype: This may stem from a read error, because a much larger clone lies one nucleotide away. The CDR3 nucleotides are TGTGCCAGCAGTTACTCGTCCACTAAAGCTTTCTTT. Protein product: CASSYSSTKAFF. The gene calls are TRBV6-2 or TRBV6-3 and TRBJ1-1; D is unclear. CDR3 length equals 12 residues. Germline V CDR1 and CDR2: MNHEY, SVGEGT.

This sequence joins TRBV7-2 and TRBJ1-2, with 11 bases aligning to TRBD1. CDR3 length: 15 residues. Germline loops: CDR1 SGHTA, CDR2 FQGNSA. Losses at the gene ends were 1 base for V and 6 bases for J; bases not matched to a gene: 4. The CDR3 region has the DNA TGTGCCAGCAGCTTAGGGCCGGGACAGGGGGATGGCTACACCTTC. The encoded protein is CASSLGPGQGDGYTF.

This clonotype was seen many times. The chain has TRBV4-3 and TRBJ2-2, with D perhaps matching TRBD2 (6 bases). Germline V gene data show CDR1 as LGHNA and CDR2 as YSLEER. Trimming pared 2 bases from V and 6 bases from J, leaving 19 bases between. The CDR3 length is 17 residues. CDR3 DNA sequence: TGCGCCAGCAGCCAACGTACCTGGGGGGTCGGTTCCGGGGAGCTGTTTTTT. Translating gives CASSQRTWGVGSGELFF.

V gene TRBV10-2 combines with J gene TRBJ2-2; D may be TRBD2 (6 bases). Per the germline V gene, CDR1 is WSHSY and CDR2 is SAAADI. Between the trimmed V and J ends, which lost 5 bases and 0 bases, there was a span of 13 bases. The CDR3 length is 16 residues. The CDR3 is CASSFIAEPNTGELFF. DNA for the CDR3: TGCGCCAGCAGTTTTATAGCGGAACCGAACACCGGGGAGCTGTTTTTT.

J is TRBJ2-5 and V is TRBV14; D ambiguous. Trimming took 6 bases from V and 2 from J, leaving 28 bases between them. Germline V gene lookup returns CDR1 SGHDN and CDR2 FVKESK. The CDR3 is 19 amino acids. CDR3 in DNA: TGTGCCAGCAGTCCAAGATGGGGAACGAAACCAGCCGGGCAAGAGACCCAGTACTTC. Its translation is CASSPRWGTKPAGQETQYF.

This clonotype was counted at least ten times. The rearrangement joins TRBV28 to TRBJ1-4; D call uncertain. The V end lost 5 bases, the J end lost 3 bases, and 16 bases lay between the germline ends. Per the germline V gene, CDR1 is MDHEN and CDR2 is SYDVKM. The CDR3 covers 16 residues. CDR3 in amino acids: CASSPLTGAANEKLFF. The CDR3 DNA is TGTGCCAGCAGTCCTCTGACGGGCGCGGCTAATGAAAAACTGTTTTTT. Filled out from reference TRBV28 and TRBJ1-4, the complete variable domain reads DVKVTQSSRYLVKRTGEKVFLECVQDMDHENMFWYRQDPGLGLRLIYFSYDVKMKEKGDIPEGYSVSREKKERFSLILESASTNQTSMYLCASSPLTGAANEKLFFGSGTQLSVL.

This clonotype was recorded at least ten times. This chain connects TRBV9 to TRBJ2-1, with D possibly being TRBD1 or TRBD2 (5 bases each). The CDR3 covers 16 residues. V was shortened by 0 bases and J by 4 bases, with 14 bases between the two germline ends. Germline CDR1 SGDLS, CDR2 YYNGEE. CDR3 loop: CASSVAAGSTYNEQFF. DNA for the CDR3: TGTGCCAGCAGCGTAGCTGCAGGGAGCACTTACAATGAGCAGTTCTTC.

This clonotype was counted a few times. The rearrangement uses TRBV4-1 and TRBJ1-5; perhaps TRBD1 as D (6 bases). CDR1 and CDR2 (germline): MGHRA, YSYEKL. V lost 0 bases to trimming and J lost 5 bases, with 11 bases between them. The CDR3 covers 15 residues. Here the CDR3 reads CASSQEYRVHQPQHF. CDR3 nucleotide sequence: TGCGCCAGCAGCCAAGAGTACAGGGTCCATCAGCCCCAGCATTTT.

In this sample, this clonotype turned up many times. The chain uses TRBV27 and TRBJ2-1, with TRBD2 matching over 9 bases. V shed 8 bases, J shed 4 bases, and the junction held 9 bases outside the gene matches. The CDR3 contains 15 residues. Looked up from germline, CDR1 is MNHEY and CDR2 is SMNVEV (reference sequence). The CDR3 region is CASGLLAGLYNEQFF. CDR3 sequence (DNA): TGTGCCAGCGGCTTGCTAGCGGGGTTATACAATGAGCAGTTCTTC.

This clonotype was detected ten times or more. This chain joins TRBV9 and TRBJ2-3; D is perhaps TRBD2 (5 bases). The CDR3 has 16 amino acids. Germline CDR1 reads SGDLS; CDR2 reads YYNGEE. Trimming stripped 2 bases from V and 1 base from J, with 14 bases between. The CDR3 DNA reads as TGTGCCAGCAGCGTGTCTCTAGCCGGGGGCACAGATACGCAGTATTTT. Amino acids: CASSVSLAGGTDTQYF.

V and J are TRBV20-1 and TRBJ1-1; a weak D match, TRBD1 (6 bases). CDR1 is DFQATT and CDR2 is SNEGSKA in the germline V gene (reference sequence). This CDR3 has 13 residues. V lost 2 bases and J 2 bases, leaving 9 bases between the germline ends. The CDR3, as DNA: TGCAGTGCTAGACGACAGGAAAACACTGAAGCTTTCTTT. It encodes CSARRQENTEAFF.

This clonotype was detected many times. This sequence joins TRBV6-2 or TRBV6-3 and TRBJ1-5; a possible D gene is TRBD1 (5 bases). CDR3 length: 18 residues. Deletions cut 6 bases from V and 1 base from J, with 22 bases between. Germline V gene lookup returns CDR1 MNHEY and CDR2 SVGEGT. CDR3 region: CASRLTTAGPLSNQPQHF. The CDR3 DNA sequence: TGTGCCAGCAGGTTAACCACGGCGGGGCCGCTAAGCAATCAGCCCCAGCATTTT.

Many counts were recorded for this clonotype. This chain joins TRBV6-5 and TRBJ1-2; no clear D gene. CDR1 MNHEY and CDR2 SVGAGI come from the germline V gene. The CDR3 is made up of 12 amino acids. V lost 5 bases to trimming and J lost 4 bases, with 8 bases between them. The CDR3 region has the DNA TGTGCCAGCAGTGGCTACAGCTATGGCTACACCTTC. It encodes CASSGYSYGYTF.

The sample holds a few counts of this clonotype. The chain links TRBV5-1 to TRBJ2-5; D tentatively fits TRBD1 or TRBD2 (5 bases each). The V and J ends lost 0 bases and 1 base respectively, with 7 bases between them. Looked up from germline, CDR1 is SGHRS and CDR2 is YFSETQ. This CDR3 region has 14 residues. In nucleotides, the CDR3 is TGCGCCAGCAGCTTGGGAGGGGCCCAAGAGACCCAGTACTTC. It translates to CASSLGGAQETQYF. Using reference TRBV5-1 and TRBJ2-5 for the parts outside the CDR3, the full variable domain is KAGVTQTPRYLIKTRGQQVTLSCSPISGHRSVSWYQQTPGQGLQFLFEYFSETQRNKGNFPGRFSGRQFSNSRSEMNVSTLELGDSALYLCASSLGGAQETQYFGPGTRLLVL.